This paragraph reports one T cell receptor beta chain. Its antigen is unknown. This sample's treatment: approximately 9-day PBMC culture with coronavirus spike peptide pools or control peptides (ViraFEST assay). One should note that the unexposed donor's CD4+ T cells were collected before the COVID-19 pandemic (2011-2018). Peptide pools at about 9.5 ug/ml, together with 7.5 to 10 IU/ml IL-2, were added to cultures of some 2 million PBMCs per well. The sample is drawn from a study of vaccination and CD4 T cells after COVID-19. Whole-study results and caveats: There were relatively few convalescent patients studied, and there were no early post-infection timepoints.

Sequence data for DNA of cultured CD4+ T cells were generated by the Oncomine TCR Beta short-read assay. The authors extracted genomic DNA from cultured CD4+ T cells. TCRdb fed the PCR reads into MiXCR, producing one record per CDR3 protein. This table has roughly 6,700 distinct CDR3 sequences, around 33% appearing once. The sample taken for sequencing was CD4+ T cells from blood, cultured in vitro. This clonotype was obtained from a human donor in good health.

The CDR3: CASSGGGQGKETQYF. The CDR3 DNA reads TGTGCCAGCAGCGGCGGGGGACAGGGGAAAGAGACCCAGTACTTC. The gene calls are TRBV9 and TRBJ2-5; 10 positions agree with TRBD1. The CDR3 spans 15 residues. After removal of 3 bases from V and 3 bases from J, the junction contained 5 bases not matched to a gene. The germline V gene encodes CDR1 SGDLS and CDR2 YYNGEE.